Presented here are 30 T cell receptor beta chains from one specimen sequenced in a study of naive and memory T cell subsets. Reverse transcription of blood and skin TCR RNA was primed at alpha and beta constant regions. TCRdb redid the calling of the UMI-ligation and nested PCR reads with MiXCR, one entry per CDR3 protein. The data show roughly 18,000 distinct CDR3 sequences, 7.5% to 10% seen once. Treatment given: skin biopsy from PPD injection site in Mantoux-positive individual. Cells were not sorted; total RNA input targeted roughly 1 to 1,100 ng. This material consisted of skin, taken from a tuberculin skin test site. Receptors originate from an adult in good health.

The chain uses TRBV20-1 and TRBJ1-1, with TRBD1 matching 7 bases. Germline trimming cut 5 bases from V and 1 base from J; bases unmatched to any gene: 10. The CDR3 totals 15 residues. Germline CDR1 and CDR2: DFQATT and SNEGSKA (reference sequence). The CDR3 protein is CSASAPGTANTEAFF. The CDR3 nucleotides read TGCAGTGCTTCGGCTCCCGGGACAGCGAACACTGAAGCTTTCTTT.

The chain employs TRBV27 and TRBJ2-1; 10 bases line up with TRBD2. The trim removed 3 bases at V and 5 bases at J, leaving 13 bases unmatched. In germline, CDR1 is MNHEY, CDR2 SMNVEV (reference sequence). CDR3 size: 18 residues. The CDR3 is CASSLASGRIRSHNEQFF. CDR3 coding DNA: TGTGCCAGCAGTTTGGCTAGCGGGAGAATTAGGTCCCACAATGAGCAGTTCTTC.

This clonotype occurred many times. The rearrangement joins TRBV28 to TRBJ1-6; no firm D call. Germline V lookup: CDR1 MDHEN, CDR2 SYDVKM. The CDR3 is 14 residues long. V lost 6 bases to trimming and J lost 7 bases, with 13 bases between them. The CDR3 bases are TGTGCCAGCAGCATGGAAACGAGGAATTCACCCCTCCACTTT. Its protein product is CASSMETRNSPLHF.

V gene TRBV5-4 combines with J gene TRBJ1-2; D is uncertain. Germline CDR1 is SGHNT and CDR2 is YYREEE (reference sequence). V gave up 0 bases and J gave up 1 base, with 7 bases separating them. The length of the CDR3 is 14 residues. This CDR3 reads CASSLGELNYGYTF. CDR3 DNA: TGTGCCAGCAGCTTGGGGGAACTTAACTATGGCTACACCTTC.

By share, this clonotype counts as medium-sized. V and J are TRBV6-6 and TRBJ2-7; D gene ambiguous. Germline loops: CDR1 MNHNY, CDR2 SVGAGI (reference sequence). V was clipped by 0 bases and J by 7 bases, with 10 bases between them. CDR3 length equals 13 residues. CDR3 residues: CASSYSNSAEQYF. The CDR3, as DNA: TGTGCCAGCAGTTACTCGAATTCAGCGGAGCAGTACTTC.

This clonotype was detected ten times or more. The chain carries TRBV11-2 and TRBJ2-7; TRBD1 matches 8 bases. CDR3 length: 13 amino acids. Germline values: CDR1 SGHAT, CDR2 FQNNGV. V gave up 3 bases and J gave up 3 bases; unmatched junction bases: 1. CDR3 DNA sequence: TGTGCCAGCAGCTTCGGACAGGGCTACGAGCAGTACTTC. Translation: CASSFGQGYEQYF.

This clonotype was observed a handful of times. The J gene is TRBJ1-6, the V gene TRBV11-2; no definite D call. The CDR3 has 15 residues. Between the trimmed V and J ends, which lost 4 bases and 7 bases, there was a span of 14 bases. Germline CDR1 SGHAT, CDR2 FQNNGV. The CDR3 loop reads CASSSFRGMNSPLHF. The CDR3, as DNA: TGTGCCAGCAGCTCCTTTCGGGGAATGAATTCACCCCTCCACTTT.

The rearrangement links TRBV6-5 to TRBJ2-7; 7 bases map to TRBD1. V lost 4 bases, J lost 6 bases, and 12 bases stayed unmatched. CDR1 is MNHEY and CDR2 is SVGAGI in the germline V gene. CDR3 size: 15 residues. CDR3 region: CASSLGTEPILEQYF. DNA of the CDR3: TGTGCCAGCAGTTTGGGGACAGAGCCCATACTCGAGCAGTACTTC.

This clonotype was recorded at least ten times. V usage is TRBV19 and J usage is TRBJ2-1; TRBD2 agrees at 11 bases. With V trimmed by 6 bases and J by 4 bases, 5 bases remained unmatched. This CDR3 comprises 15 residues. Germline V gene data show CDR1 as LNHDA and CDR2 as SQIVND (reference sequence). In nucleotides, the CDR3 is TGTGCCAGTAGGGCGGGACTAGCGGTTTACAATGAGCAGTTCTTC. Amino acids: CASRAGLAVYNEQFF.

This clonotype was seen many times. This sequence joins TRBV27 and TRBJ2-3, with 11 bases that match TRBD1. The CDR3 totals 16 residues. Germline V gene lookup returns CDR1 MNHEY and CDR2 SMNVEV (reference sequence). With V trimmed by 4 bases and J by 7 bases, 10 bases remained unmatched. For the CDR3, the DNA is TGTGCCAGCAGTTGGATCCCGGACAGGGGGCCGAATACGCAGTATTTT. Encoded protein: CASSWIPDRGPNTQYF.

This clonotype was found many times. The chain couples TRBV7-2 to TRBJ2-3; 10 bases align to TRBD2. V lost 1 base, J lost 10 bases, and 5 bases stayed unmatched. The CDR3 runs to 14 residues. Germline V gene lookup returns CDR1 SGHTA and CDR2 FQGNSA. In nucleotides, the CDR3 is TGTGCCAGCAGCTTAGGTAGCGGGGGGTGGCCGCAGTATTTT. Amino acids: CASSLGSGGWPQYF.

This clonotype was recorded at least ten times. The chain recombines TRBV10-3 with TRBJ2-3; 7 bases match TRBD2. The junction had 6 bases not matched to a gene; V was cut back by 0 bases and J by 0 bases. Germline CDR1 ENHRY, CDR2 SYGVKD. This CDR3 is built from 17 residues. The CDR3: CAISESLLAPSTDTQYF. The CDR3 coding sequence is TGTGCCATCAGTGAGTCCCTACTAGCGCCTAGCACAGATACGCAGTATTTT.

The chain carries TRBV5-4 and TRBJ2-1, with TRBD2 as a possible D gene (6 bases). Germline CDR1 and CDR2: SGHNT and YYREEE (reference sequence). V shed 9 bases and J shed 3 bases, with 16 bases lying between them. CDR3 length: 14 amino acids. The CDR3 DNA is TGTGCCACCCAGCGGGCTGGATTCTACAATGAGCAGTTCTTC. Translated: CATQRAGFYNEQFF.

This clonotype was seen repeatedly, ten times or more. The chain employs TRBV27 and TRBJ2-2; the D is unclear. V was clipped by 4 bases and J by 0 bases, with 12 bases between them. Germline CDR1 MNHEY, CDR2 SMNVEV (reference sequence). CDR3 length: 16 residues. CDR3 coding DNA: TGTGCCAGCAGTTCCCCGGTCACTTCGAACACCGGGGAGCTGTTTTTT. Translating it yields CASSSPVTSNTGELFF.

The J gene is TRBJ1-2, the V gene TRBV2; D is unclear. Germline V gene sequence: CDR1 SNHLY, CDR2 FYNNEI. The CDR3 covers 11 residues. Between the trimmed V and J ends, which lost 4 bases and 4 bases, there was a span of 4 bases. The CDR3 region has the DNA TGTGCCAGCAGTGCAGGCTATGGCTACACCTTC. Amino acid sequence: CASSAGYGYTF.

This clonotype was found many times. The rearrangement uses TRBV29-1 and TRBJ2-5, with 9 bases fitting TRBD2. The germline CDR1 and CDR2 sequences are SQVTM and ANQGSEA. This CDR3 is 15 amino acids long. J lost 4 bases, V lost 2 bases, and 8 bases had no gene match. The CDR3: CSVEYLAGSGETQYF. DNA for the CDR3: TGCAGCGTTGAATACCTAGCGGGATCGGGAGAGACCCAGTACTTC.

Ten or more counts support this clonotype. CDR3 in amino acids: CSVQKQTSNEQFF. The CDR3, as DNA: TGCAGCGTTCAGAAACAGACTAGTAATGAGCAGTTCTTC. V gene TRBV29-1 combines with J gene TRBJ2-1; D might be TRBD2 (6 bases). This CDR3 is built from 13 residues. CDR1 and CDR2 from the germline V gene are SQVTM and ANQGSEA. V shed 5 bases and J shed 7 bases, with 15 bases lying between them.

This clonotype was picked up many times. The rearrangement joins TRBV11-2 to TRBJ2-5, with a weak D call TRBD2 (5 bases). This CDR3 has 17 amino acids. Per germline, CDR1 SGHAT and CDR2 FQNNGV. Trimming cost V 0 bases and J 1 base, with 15 bases left between them. CDR3: CASSLDLLRARQETQYF. The CDR3 DNA sequence: TGTGCCAGCAGCTTAGATTTATTGAGGGCTCGCCAAGAGACCCAGTACTTC.

This clonotype came up a few times. The chain links TRBV29-1 to TRBJ2-5, with TRBD1 matching over 7 bases. Germline values: CDR1 SQVTM, CDR2 ANQGSEA. CDR3 length: 14 residues. V gave up 7 bases and J gave up 4 bases; unmatched junction bases: 12. The CDR3 spells CSAIRQGPGETQYF. The CDR3 nucleotides read TGCAGCGCGATAAGACAGGGCCCCGGAGAGACCCAGTACTTC.

J is TRBJ1-1 and V is TRBV6-1; the match to TRBD1 covers 8 bases. J gave up 7 bases and V 2 bases, and 9 bases lay outside the gene matches. The CDR3 sequence is 15 residues long. Looked up from germline, CDR1 is MNHNS and CDR2 is SASEGT. The chain's CDR3 is CASSESGTGLHEAFF. CDR3 DNA sequence: TGTGCCAGCAGTGAATCCGGGACAGGACTCCATGAAGCTTTCTTT.

In its sample, this clonotype was seen a few times. The chain combines TRBV30 with TRBJ1-5; D remains unclear. The V gene lost 0 bases and the J gene lost 0 bases, with 12 bases spanning the gap. Germline V gene data show CDR1 as GTSNPN and CDR2 as SVGIG (reference sequence). This CDR3 has 16 amino acids. CDR3 coding DNA: TGTGCCTGGAGTGTACCCCAGGAATATAGCAATCAGCCCCAGCATTTT. Amino acids: CAWSVPQEYSNQPQHF.

The V and J genes are TRBV7-9 and TRBJ2-4, with D unclear. Trimming removed 2 bases from V and 2 bases from J, with 16 bases in between. The CDR3 has 17 residues. From germline, CDR1 is SEHNR and CDR2 FQNEAQ (reference sequence). Here the CDR3 DNA reads TGTGCCAGCAGCTTAACATCACCGCGATTTCCCAAAAACATTCAGTACTTC. It yields the protein CASSLTSPRFPKNIQYF.

This clonotype showed up just a few times. This rearrangement joins TRBV9 to TRBJ2-1; D call uncertain. Germline CDR1 SGDLS, CDR2 YYNGEE. V lost 0 bases to trimming and J lost 0 bases, with 10 bases between them. This CDR3 has 16 residues. The CDR3 region is CASSVAGGSSYNEQFF. CDR3 coding DNA: TGTGCCAGCAGCGTAGCAGGCGGCAGCTCCTACAATGAGCAGTTCTTC.

This clonotype was seen repeatedly, ten times or more. V is TRBV6-2 or TRBV6-3 and J is TRBJ2-7; TRBD1 is a possible D gene (6 bases). Trimming removed 10 bases from V and 4 bases from J, with 20 bases in between. The CDR3 extends over 14 amino acids. Germline values: CDR1 MNHEY, CDR2 SVGEGT. The CDR3 protein is CATRRGGFGYEQYF. CDR3 sequence (DNA): TGTGCCACGCGAAGAGGGGGATTCGGGTACGAGCAGTACTTC.

This clonotype has ten or more counts. The chain uses TRBV13 and TRBJ2-7; TRBD2 aligns across 9 bases. CDR1 is PRHDT, CDR2 FYEKMQ, per germline (reference sequence). V shed 5 bases, J shed 1 base, and the junction held 9 bases outside the gene matches. The CDR3 consists of 16 residues. CDR3 nucleotides: TGTGCCAGCAGCGTCCAGCGGGAGGCACCATCCTACGAGCAGTACTTC. Translating gives CASSVQREAPSYEQYF.

This clonotype was counted between two and nine times. The chain recombines TRBV28 with TRBJ1-5; TRBD1 might be the D (5 bases). The CDR3 covers 14 residues. The ends were cut back, 1 base at V and 7 bases at J, with 11 bases in the middle. Germline V gene sequence: CDR1 MDHEN, CDR2 SYDVKM. The chain's CDR3 is CASSLLRDGQPQHF. For the CDR3, the DNA is TGTGCCAGCAGTTTATTGAGGGACGGCCAGCCCCAGCATTTT.

This clonotype is labeled medium-sized. V gene TRBV7-2 combines with J gene TRBJ2-7, with TRBD2 matching over 8 bases. V gave up 1 base and J gave up 2 bases; unmatched junction bases: 4. CDR3 length equals 15 residues. Looked up from germline, CDR1 is SGHTA and CDR2 is FQGNSA. CDR3 in amino acids: CASSLGGGSTYEQYF. The CDR3 DNA reads as TGTGCCAGCAGCTTAGGCGGGGGGTCTACCTACGAGCAGTACTTC. Full variable domain (rest looked up from reference TRBV7-2 and TRBJ2-7): GAGVSQSPSNKVTEKGKDVELRCDPISGHTALYWYRQSLGQGLEFLIYFQGNSAPDKSGLPSDRFSAERTGGSVSTLTIQRTQQEDSAVYLCASSLGGGSTYEQYFGPGTRLTVT.

In this sample, this clonotype is medium-sized. The chain employs TRBV4-1 and TRBJ2-3; D unclear. CDR1 is MGHRA and CDR2 is YSYEKL in the germline V gene. This CDR3 has 15 amino acids. Trimming took 0 bases from V and 1 from J, leaving 8 bases between them. The CDR3 DNA is TGCGCCAGCAGCCAAGAAGATGTTTGCACAGATACGCAGTATTTT. The encoded protein is CASSQEDVCTDTQYF.

This clonotype was observed at least ten times. The CDR3: CASSPWTGPGYEQYF. Here the CDR3 DNA reads TGTGCCAGCAGCCCATGGACAGGGCCGGGATACGAGCAGTACTTC. The rearrangement joins TRBV7-9 to TRBJ2-7, with TRBD1 matching over 8 bases. CDR1 is SEHNR, CDR2 FQNEAQ, per germline (reference sequence). This CDR3 comprises 15 residues. V was clipped by 5 bases and J by 4 bases; unmatched bases: 10.

At least ten counts were recorded for this clonotype. The chain has TRBV6-6 and TRBJ1-4; D is unresolved. CDR1 is MNHNY, CDR2 SVGAGI, per germline (reference sequence). The ends were cut back, 6 bases at V and 4 bases at J, with 9 bases in the middle. The CDR3 length is 13 residues. The CDR3 DNA reads as TGTGCCAGCAGCCGGGATTTTAATGAAAAACTGTTTTTT. It specifies CASSRDFNEKLFF.